Presented here are 31 T cell receptor beta chains from one specimen sequenced in a study of blood T cell repertoires in COVID-19. Method: immunoSEQ multiplex PCR; TCRdb's copy keeps in-frame clones and lacks some. Among under 55,000 clones listed, roughly 78% were seen once. The sequenced sample consisted of peripheral blood. These receptors originate from a man in his 70s with acute or convalescent COVID-19.

The chain couples TRBV11-2 to TRBJ2-7; 8 positions match TRBD1. V shed 5 bases and J 5 bases; nucleotides not matched to a gene: 8. This CDR3 region has 14 residues. Germline-derived CDR1 and CDR2 are SGHAT and FQNNGV. CDR3 in amino acids: CASSPTTGVHEQYF. The CDR3 nucleotides read TGTGCCAGCAGCCCAACGACAGGGGTCCACGAGCAGTACTTC. Looking up the rest from reference TRBV11-2 and TRBJ2-7 gives the full variable domain: EAGVAQSPRYKIIEKRQSVAFWCNPISGHATLYWYQQILGQGPKLLIQFQNNGVVDDSQLPKDRFSAERLKGVDSTLKIQPAKLEDSAVYLCASSPTTGVHEQYFGPGTRLTVT.

This clone was detected a few times. The chain joins TRBV10-3 to TRBJ1-1, with TRBD1 matching 9 bases. Germline V CDR1 and CDR2: ENHRY, SYGVKD. This CDR3 has 17 amino acids. Trimming cost V 4 bases and J 0 bases; bases outside gene matches: 9. In DNA form, the CDR3 reads TGTGCCATCAGTGGCGGGACAGGGCCCACTATGAACACTGAAGCTTTCTTT. It yields the protein CAISGGTGPTMNTEAFF.

The chain is built from TRBV6-5 and TRBJ1-2; 7 bases fit TRBD1. V was clipped by 5 bases and J by 4 bases; unmatched bases: 10. Germline-derived CDR1 and CDR2 are MNHEY and SVGAGI. This CDR3 contains 15 residues. CDR3 residues: CASSPPDRPLYGYTF. Here the CDR3 DNA reads TGTGCCAGCAGTCCGCCGGACAGGCCGCTCTATGGCTACACCTTC.

The CDR3 here is CASSLTPGTDNNSPLHF. CDR3 DNA: TGCGCCAGCAGCTTGACTCCCGGGACAGATAATAATTCACCCCTCCACTTT. This chain joins TRBV5-1 and TRBJ1-6, with 7 nucleotides matching TRBD1. The junction had 9 bases not matched to a gene; V was cut back by 1 base and J by 5 bases. Germline V gene lookup returns CDR1 SGHRS and CDR2 YFSETQ. This CDR3 spans 17 amino acids.

V gene TRBV4-1 combines with J gene TRBJ2-3; D perhaps matches TRBD1 (5 bases). Trimming took 0 bases from V and 3 from J, leaving 10 bases between them. This CDR3 comprises 15 residues. Per the germline V gene, CDR1 is MGHRA and CDR2 is YSYEKL. The CDR3 DNA follows: TGCGCCAGCAGCCAAGAACCAGGGCCTACAGATACGCAGTATTTT. This sequence encodes CASSQEPGPTDTQYF.

The V call is TRBV18, the J call TRBJ1-5; D is ambiguous. This CDR3 has 14 amino acids. The V end lost 4 bases, the J end lost 0 bases, and 7 bases lay between the germline ends. In germline, CDR1 is KGHSH, CDR2 LQKENI. The CDR3 bases are TGTGCCAGCTCACGGCAAGATAGCAATCAGCCCCAGCATTTT. This sequence encodes CASSRQDSNQPQHF.

V gene TRBV13 combines with J gene TRBJ2-3; maybe TRBD1 (7 bases). The germline V gene encodes CDR1 PRHDT and CDR2 FYEKMQ (reference sequence). Trimming stripped 5 bases from V and 4 bases from J, with 28 bases between. This CDR3 contains 19 residues. The CDR3 DNA follows: TGTGCCAGCAGCCGCGAGTTAATGACCGGGACTCAGGGGGCAGATACGCAGTATTTT. Translated: CASSRELMTGTQGADTQYF.

This chain uses TRBV6-2 or TRBV6-3 with TRBJ2-1, with 9 bases fitting TRBD2. The length of the CDR3 is 15 residues. The trim removed 5 bases at V and 7 bases at J, leaving 9 bases unmatched. CDR1 is MNHEY and CDR2 is SVGEGT in the germline V gene. The CDR3 bases are TGTGCCAGCAGTGGACGGGTAGCGGGGGAGAATGAGCAGTTCTTC. It specifies CASSGRVAGENEQFF.

The chain has TRBV3-1 (or the pseudogene TRBV3-2) and TRBJ2-1, with 8 bases lining up with TRBD2. The germline V gene has CDR1 LGHDT and CDR2 YNNKEL (reference sequence). This CDR3 has 14 amino acids. V lost 9 bases to trimming and J lost 1 base; unmatched junction nucleotides: 5. In DNA, the CDR3 is TGTGCCAGTTCAACGGGAGGGTCCTACAATGAGCAGTTCTTC. Protein product: CASSTGGSYNEQFF.

In DNA, the CDR3 is TGTGCCAGCAGCTTAGGCAGGGATGAGCAGTTCTTC. Protein: CASSLGRDEQFF. The chain carries TRBV7-2 and TRBJ2-1, with D possibly being TRBD1 (5 bases). The V end lost 1 base, the J end lost 8 bases, and 6 bases lay between the germline ends. This CDR3 region has 12 residues. Germline loops: CDR1 SGHTA, CDR2 FQGNSA.

The chain's CDR3 is CASAFGTPGGNTGELFF. The CDR3 nucleotides are TGTGCCAGCGCGTTTGGCACACCCGGGGGGAACACCGGGGAGCTGTTTTTT. V gene TRBV27 combines with J gene TRBJ2-2; possible D gene TRBD2, 6 bases. The germline V gene has CDR1 MNHEY and CDR2 SMNVEV (reference sequence). V shed 8 bases and J shed 1 base, with 20 bases lying between them. The CDR3 is made up of 17 amino acids.

The chain recombines TRBV4-1 with TRBJ1-6, with D possibly being TRBD1 (6 bases). CDR1 and CDR2 (germline): MGHRA, YSYEKL. This CDR3 is built from 17 residues. The germline V and J ends were trimmed by 9 bases and 2 bases, with 20 bases remaining between them. CDR3 coding DNA: TGCGCCAGGTCCCGGGACATCTTTCACCCCTATAATTCACCCCTCCACTTT. The encoded protein is CARSRDIFHPYNSPLHF.

The chain employs TRBV19 and TRBJ2-7; 8 bases match TRBD2. V shed 4 bases, J shed 7 bases, and the junction held 9 bases outside the gene matches. The CDR3 is made up of 14 amino acids. The V gene's germline CDR1 is LNHDA and CDR2 SQIVND (reference sequence). CDR3 region: CASSTSGGKEEQYF. CDR3 coding DNA: TGTGCCAGTAGTACCAGCGGGGGCAAAGAAGAGCAGTACTTC. Variable domain in full (rest from reference TRBV19 and TRBJ2-7): DGGITQSPKYLFRKEGQNVTLSCEQNLNHDAMYWYRQDPGQGLRLIYYSQIVNDFQKGDIAEGYSVSREKKESFPLTVTSAQKNPTAFYLCASSTSGGKEEQYFGPGTRLTVT.

The V gene is TRBV7-6, the J gene TRBJ1-1, with D tentatively TRBD1 (6 bases). V shed 1 base and J shed 5 bases, with 14 bases lying between them. In germline, CDR1 is SGHVS, CDR2 FNYEAQ. The CDR3 is 15 amino acids. CDR3 residues: CASSLGRGSGTEAFF. The CDR3 DNA is TGTGCCAGCAGCTTAGGAAGGGGGTCCGGTACTGAAGCTTTCTTT.

The chain links TRBV7-8 to TRBJ2-5, with a possible D match to TRBD1 (6 bases). The V gene's germline CDR1 is SGHVS and CDR2 FQNEAQ. V was cut by 5 bases and J by 3 bases, with 13 bases left in between. This CDR3 comprises 14 residues. The CDR3 nucleotides are TGTGCCAGCAGCGAGCGCAGGGGTGAAGAGACCCAGTACTTC. Protein: CASSERRGEETQYF.

This chain uses TRBV15 with TRBJ2-3; TRBD2 agrees at 14 bases. Per the germline V gene, CDR1 is LNHNV and CDR2 is YYDKDF (reference sequence). The CDR3 covers 19 residues. Trimming at V came to 7 bases and at J to 0 bases, leaving 12 bases not matched to a gene. As DNA, the CDR3 is TGTGCCACCATAGGACCGGGACTAGCGGGGGCCCTCAGCACAGATACGCAGTATTTT. Translating gives CATIGPGLAGALSTDTQYF.

The rearrangement joins TRBV9 to TRBJ1-3; no clear D gene. The CDR3 is made up of 17 amino acids. Germline-derived CDR1 and CDR2 are SGDLS and YYNGEE. Trimming shortened V by 0 bases and J by 0 bases, and 13 bases separated the two germline ends. CDR3 nucleotide sequence: TGTGCCAGCAGCGTAGCCATCCGCGCGGGCTCTGGAAACACCATATATTTT. Its protein is CASSVAIRAGSGNTIYF.

The chain combines TRBV5-4 with TRBJ2-4, with TRBD2 as a possible D gene (5 bases). V shed 4 bases and J shed 5 bases, with 10 bases lying between them. CDR1 is SGHNT, CDR2 YYREEE, per germline (reference sequence). The CDR3 is 13 residues long. CDR3 sequence (DNA): TGTGCCAGCAGCCAGGACGGGGAAAACATTCAGTACTTC. It encodes CASSQDGENIQYF.

The chain links TRBV4-2 to TRBJ2-7, with TRBD2 identical over 10 bases. With 0 bases clipped from V and 7 bases from J, the junction kept 6 bases outside the gene matches. The CDR3 has 15 residues. Germline V CDR1 and CDR2: LGHNA, YNFKEQ. CDR3 sequence: CASSQERLAGVEQYF. CDR3 DNA: TGTGCCAGCAGCCAAGAAAGGCTAGCGGGAGTTGAGCAGTACTTC.

This clone came up a few times. The chain employs TRBV6-4 and TRBJ2-3; TRBD2 matches 9 bases. Germline values: CDR1 MRHNA, CDR2 SNTAGT. The CDR3 totals 16 residues. V dropped 6 bases and J dropped 4; count of bases not matched to a gene: 11. This chain's CDR3 is CASSEGISGGSDTQYF. For the CDR3, the DNA is TGTGCCAGCAGCGAAGGGATCAGCGGGGGGTCAGATACGCAGTATTTT.

This clone was observed a few times. The V and J genes are TRBV3-1 (or the pseudogene TRBV3-2) and TRBJ1-5; 8 nucleotides align to TRBD1. J lost 0 bases, V lost 5 bases, and 12 bases had no gene match. The CDR3 is 18 residues long. CDR1 is LGHDT, CDR2 YNNKEL, per germline (reference sequence). CDR3 sequence reads: CASSSEPTGQVSNQPQHF. CDR3 in DNA: TGTGCCAGCAGCTCCGAACCTACGGGACAGGTTAGCAATCAGCCCCAGCATTTT.

This sequence joins TRBV28 and TRBJ2-3; 11 nucleotides match TRBD1. The CDR3 spans 16 residues. The ends lost 3 bases at V and 2 bases at J; junction bases unmatched: 4. The germline V gene encodes CDR1 MDHEN and CDR2 SYDVKM. DNA of the CDR3: TGTGCCAGCAGTTTTTGGACAGGGGGCAACACAGATACGCAGTATTTT. Protein: CASSFWTGGNTDTQYF.

The genes are TRBV29-1 and TRBJ2-7, with a weak D call TRBD2 (5 bases). Germline CDR1 is SQVTM and CDR2 is ANQGSEA. V was pared by 5 bases and J by 7 bases, with 21 bases between. This CDR3 region has 14 residues. CDR3 DNA sequence: TGCAGCGTTCTCTCACGGGGTGGCCTCCCTGAGCAGTACTTC. It encodes CSVLSRGGLPEQYF.

This clone has a single count. This rearrangement joins TRBV6-5 to TRBJ2-7, with D hard to call. There are 15 residues in the CDR3. Germline CDR1 and CDR2: MNHEY and SVGAGI. V was clipped by 0 bases and J by 2 bases, with 11 bases between them. CDR3 nucleotide sequence: TGTGCCAGCAGTTACTCGGGCCAGTCTGCCTACGAGCAGTACTTC. It is translated as CASSYSGQSAYEQYF.

This clone was seen a single time. The genes are TRBV6-5 and TRBJ2-2; 7 nucleotides match TRBD1. Germline V lookup: CDR1 MNHEY, CDR2 SVGAGI. V gave up 4 bases and J gave up 1 base; unmatched junction bases: 3. This CDR3 is built from 15 residues. The CDR3 DNA reads TGTGCCAGCAGTTCCGGGGACAGGAACACCGGGGAGCTGTTTTTT. Protein: CASSSGDRNTGELFF.

The chain is built from TRBV6-2 or TRBV6-3 and TRBJ1-2; 8 bases map to TRBD1. Germline V gene data show CDR1 as MNHEY and CDR2 as SVGEGT. V was clipped by 6 bases and J by 5 bases; unmatched bases: 8. The CDR3 contains 14 residues. Here the CDR3 DNA reads TGTGCCAGCAGCCCCCGACAGGGGTGGTATGGCTACACCTTC. Translated: CASSPRQGWYGYTF.

This clone was counted a few times. V and J are TRBV30 and TRBJ1-5; TRBD1 aligns across 8 bases. V gave up 3 bases and J gave up 1 base; unmatched junction bases: 5. CDR1 is GTSNPN, CDR2 SVGIG, per germline (reference sequence). The CDR3 runs 15 residues. The chain's CDR3 is CAWRAQGASNQPQHF. For the CDR3, the DNA is TGTGCCTGGAGGGCGCAGGGGGCAAGCAATCAGCCCCAGCATTTT.

The chain is built from TRBV5-4 and TRBJ2-1; possibly TRBD2 for D (5 bases). The germline V and J ends were trimmed by 1 base and 2 bases, with 10 bases remaining between them. Germline V CDR1 and CDR2: SGHNT, YYREEE (reference sequence). The CDR3 totals 15 residues. The CDR3 sequence: CASSLRSGTYNEQFF. CDR3 in DNA: TGTGCCAGCAGCTTGCGCAGCGGAACCTACAATGAGCAGTTCTTC.

CDR3 coding DNA: TGTGCCAGCAGCGATCCCAGGGGGTATGGCTACACCTTC. It specifies CASSDPRGYGYTF. V usage is TRBV6-2 or TRBV6-3 and J usage is TRBJ1-2, with 7 bases aligning to TRBD1. Per germline, CDR1 MNHEY and CDR2 SVGEGT. V dropped 6 bases and J dropped 5; count of bases not matched to a gene: 6. The CDR3 has 13 amino acids.

The chain has TRBV28 and TRBJ2-5; no definite D call. CDR3 length: 15 residues. Trimming pared 2 bases from V and 5 bases from J, leaving 15 bases between. Per germline, CDR1 MDHEN and CDR2 SYDVKM. The CDR3 sequence is CASSLNGLYLETQYF. CDR3 DNA: TGTGCCAGCAGTTTAAACGGGTTGTATCTGGAGACCCAGTACTTC.

The gene calls are TRBV9 and TRBJ2-5; 9 nucleotides line up with TRBD2. CDR1 is SGDLS, CDR2 YYNGEE, per germline. The CDR3 loop spans 16 amino acids. With 7 bases clipped from V and 2 bases from J, the junction kept 12 bases outside the gene matches. The CDR3 region has the DNA TGTGCCAGCGGTGAAACTCCGACTAGCGGTCAAGAGACCCAGTACTTC. It yields the protein CASGETPTSGQETQYF.